Sequencing of this TCR beta chain was carried out in a study of shared clonotypes between healthy human individuals. Study-wide context: Every donor yielded three CD4 naive, three CD4 memory, two CD8 naive and one CD8 memory plate.

At the deep level, the assay was run. Only in-frame clones appear in the TCRdb table, and some are missing; sequencing was by immunoSEQ multiplex PCR. The top ten clones hold 0.4% to 0.45% of a sample with over a million clones, nearly 99% of them seen once. As concerns this clone: Its target is not known.

The V end lost 5 bases, the J end lost 2 bases, and 12 bases lay between the germline ends. Germline CDR1 is SGHNT and CDR2 is YENEEA. The CDR3 has 14 amino acids. Findings of the study overall: Approximately 5% was the fraction of naive CD4 clonotypes found shared across a handful of donors.

This TCR was recovered from a man aged 25 to 45 in good health. Sequencing was done on a sample of naive CD4+ T cells sorted from blood. Subset meaning: CD45RA+ positively selected. The chain joins TRBV11-3 to TRBJ2-5; the D call may be TRBD1 or TRBD2 (6 bases each). CDR3 loop: CASSLRGPQETQYF. CDR3 bases: TGTGCCAGCAGCCTCCGGGGGCCTCAAGAGACCCAGTACTTC.